This T cell receptor beta chain was documented in a study of Graves' ophthalmopathy and Graves' hyperthyroidism. This clonotype was detected ten times or more. Aged 18 to 65, hyperthyroidism patients had been newly diagnosed, with under 2 months' duration. Certain patients were not enrolled. These were patients with other autoimmune diseases, uncontrolled infections, pregnancy or lactation. Transcripts of RNA were the source for amplifying TCR beta CDR3 regions. Second-round multiplex PCR came after a first-round RT-PCR that employed HTBI primers. One entry per CDR3 protein, called by TCRdb with MiXCR from the multiplex PCR reads. The sample yields about 390,000 distinct CDR3 sequences, less than 20% seen once. The CDR3 covers 16 residues. With 4 bases clipped from V and 4 bases from J, the junction kept 9 bases outside the gene matches. CDR1 is KGHDR and CDR2 is SFDVKD in the germline V gene.

The V and J genes are TRBV24-1 and TRBJ2-5, with 9 bases that match TRBD2. This clonotype was obtained from a young woman with stable Graves' hyperthyroidism. The sample was peripheral blood. CDR3 nucleotides: TGTGCCACCAGTGACCCCCCCGCGGGGGGGCGAGAGACCCAGTACTTC. This codes for CATSDPPAGGRETQYF.